This T cell receptor (beta chain) appears in the sequencing data of a study of identical twins. This clonotype occurred many times. J was trimmed by 4 bases and V by 6 bases; bases with no gene match: 9. Germline V gene sequence: CDR1 ENHRY, CDR2 SYGVKD. The CDR3 runs to 16 residues. In TCRdb, the 5' RACE reads were re-called with MiXCR into one record per CDR3 protein. The sample lists about 700,000 distinct CDR3 sequences, about 9.4% occurring once. The data also belong to a second study, concerning yellow fever vaccine responses in identical twins.

This chain uses TRBV10-3 with TRBJ2-2, with 9 positions matching TRBD1. This TCR was sampled from a woman aged 18 to 35 in good health. Material for sequencing was PBMCs. The CDR3 region is CAIRPTGGAVTGELFF. The CDR3 nucleotides are TGTGCCATCAGACCAACAGGGGGCGCGGTCACCGGGGAGCTGTTTTTT.